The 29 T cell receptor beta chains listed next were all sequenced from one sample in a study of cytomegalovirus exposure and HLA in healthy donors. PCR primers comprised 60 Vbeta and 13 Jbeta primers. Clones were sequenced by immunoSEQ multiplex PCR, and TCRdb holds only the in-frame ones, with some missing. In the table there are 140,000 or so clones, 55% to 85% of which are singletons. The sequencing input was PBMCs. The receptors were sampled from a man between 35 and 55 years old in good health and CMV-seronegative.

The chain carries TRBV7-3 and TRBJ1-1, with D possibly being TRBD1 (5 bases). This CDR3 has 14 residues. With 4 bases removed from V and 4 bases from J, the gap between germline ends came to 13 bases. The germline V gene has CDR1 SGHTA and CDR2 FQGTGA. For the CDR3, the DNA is TGTGCCAGCAGCTCCAGCAGGGAAAGCACTGAAGCTTTCTTT. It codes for CASSSSRESTEAFF. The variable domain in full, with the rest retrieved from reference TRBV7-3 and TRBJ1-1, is GAGVSQTPSNKVTEKGKYVELRCDPISGHTALYWYRQSLGQGPEFLIYFQGTGAADDSGLPNDRFFAVRPEGSVSTLKIQRTERGDSAVYLCASSSSRESTEAFFGQGTRLTVV.

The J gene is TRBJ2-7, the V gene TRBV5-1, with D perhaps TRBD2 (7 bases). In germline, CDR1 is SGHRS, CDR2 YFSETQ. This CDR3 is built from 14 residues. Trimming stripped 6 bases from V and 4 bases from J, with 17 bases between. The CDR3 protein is CASTWGGGEYEQYF. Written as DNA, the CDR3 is TGCGCCAGCACCTGGGGCGGGGGCGAGTACGAGCAGTACTTC.

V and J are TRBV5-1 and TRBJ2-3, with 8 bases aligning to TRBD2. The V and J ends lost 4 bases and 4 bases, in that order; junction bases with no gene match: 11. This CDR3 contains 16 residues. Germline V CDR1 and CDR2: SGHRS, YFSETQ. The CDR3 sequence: CASSPPGGGLSDTQYF. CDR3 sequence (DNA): TGCGCCAGCAGCCCTCCCGGGGGGGGCCTATCAGATACGCAGTATTTT.

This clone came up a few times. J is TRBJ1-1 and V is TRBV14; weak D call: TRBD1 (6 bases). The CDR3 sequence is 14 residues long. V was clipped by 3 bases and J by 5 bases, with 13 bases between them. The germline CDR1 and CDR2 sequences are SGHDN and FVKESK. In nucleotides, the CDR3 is TGTGCCAGCAGCCATGCGGGGGGCCGAACTGAAGCTTTCTTT. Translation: CASSHAGGRTEAFF.

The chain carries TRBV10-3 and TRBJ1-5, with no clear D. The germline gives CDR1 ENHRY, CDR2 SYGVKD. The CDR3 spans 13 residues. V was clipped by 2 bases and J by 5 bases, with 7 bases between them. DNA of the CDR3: TGTGCCATCAGTGAGAGGGAGGATCAGCCCCAGCATTTT. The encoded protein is CAISEREDQPQHF.

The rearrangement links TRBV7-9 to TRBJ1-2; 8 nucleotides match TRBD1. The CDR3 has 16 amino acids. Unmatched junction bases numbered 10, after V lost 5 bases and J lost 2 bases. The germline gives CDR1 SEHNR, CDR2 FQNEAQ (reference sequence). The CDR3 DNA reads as TGTGCCAGCAGCGTATACAGGGGGGTAGAAAACTATGGCTACACCTTC. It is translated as CASSVYRGVENYGYTF.

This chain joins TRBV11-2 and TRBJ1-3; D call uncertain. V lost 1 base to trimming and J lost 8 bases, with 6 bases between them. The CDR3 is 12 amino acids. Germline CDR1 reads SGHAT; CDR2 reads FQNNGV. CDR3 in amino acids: CASSLVADTIYF. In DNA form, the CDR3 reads TGTGCCAGCAGCTTAGTAGCGGACACCATATATTTT.

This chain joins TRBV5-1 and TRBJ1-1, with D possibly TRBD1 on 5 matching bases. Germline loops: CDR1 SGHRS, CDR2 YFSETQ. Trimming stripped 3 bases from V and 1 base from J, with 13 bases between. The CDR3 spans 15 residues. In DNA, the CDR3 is TGCGCCAGCAGCTGGCAGGGTGGCGGGAACACTGAAGCTTTCTTT. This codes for CASSWQGGGNTEAFF.

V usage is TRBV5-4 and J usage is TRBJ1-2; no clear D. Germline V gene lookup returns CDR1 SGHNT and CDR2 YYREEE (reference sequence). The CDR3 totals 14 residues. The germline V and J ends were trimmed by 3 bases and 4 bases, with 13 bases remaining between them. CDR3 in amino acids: CASSSTHGVYGYTF. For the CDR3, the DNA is TGTGCCAGCAGCTCCACTCATGGTGTCTATGGCTACACCTTC.

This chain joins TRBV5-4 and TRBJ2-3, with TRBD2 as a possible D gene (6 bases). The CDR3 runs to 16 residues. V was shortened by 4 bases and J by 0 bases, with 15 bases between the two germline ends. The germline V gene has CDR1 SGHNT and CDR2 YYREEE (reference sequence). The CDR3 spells CASSPAGGASTDTQYF. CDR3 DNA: TGTGCCAGCAGCCCCGCCGGGGGTGCTAGCACAGATACGCAGTATTTT.

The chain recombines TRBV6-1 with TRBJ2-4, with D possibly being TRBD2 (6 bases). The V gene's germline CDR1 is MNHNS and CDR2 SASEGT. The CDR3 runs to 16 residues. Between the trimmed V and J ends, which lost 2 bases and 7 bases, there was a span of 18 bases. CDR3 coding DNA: TGTGCCAGCAGTGAAAGCCCTTCCCGGAGGGTCAACATTCAGTACTTC. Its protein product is CASSESPSRRVNIQYF.

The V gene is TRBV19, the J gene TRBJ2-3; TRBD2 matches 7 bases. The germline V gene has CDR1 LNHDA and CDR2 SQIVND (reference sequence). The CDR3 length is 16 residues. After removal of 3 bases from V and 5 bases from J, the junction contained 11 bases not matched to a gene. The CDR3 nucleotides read TGTGCCAGTAGTATGGCTGGGGGGGATTCGGGAGATACGCAGTATTTT. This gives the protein CASSMAGGDSGDTQYF.

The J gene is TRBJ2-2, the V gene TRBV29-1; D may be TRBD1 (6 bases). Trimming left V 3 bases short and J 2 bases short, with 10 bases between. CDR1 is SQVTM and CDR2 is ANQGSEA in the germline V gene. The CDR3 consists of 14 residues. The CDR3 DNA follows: TGCAGCGTTGACCGCAGGGGAAACACCGGGGAGCTGTTTTTT. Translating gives CSVDRRGNTGELFF.

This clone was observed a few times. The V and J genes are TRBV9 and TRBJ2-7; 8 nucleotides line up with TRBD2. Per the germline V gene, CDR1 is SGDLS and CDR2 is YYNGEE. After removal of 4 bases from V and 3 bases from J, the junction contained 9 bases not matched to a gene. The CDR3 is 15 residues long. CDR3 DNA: TGTGCCAGCAGCATGAGCGGGAGAGGGAACTACGAGCAGTACTTC. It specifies CASSMSGRGNYEQYF.

The CDR3, as DNA: TGTGCCAGCAGTGGAGGGAACAATCAGCCCCAGCATTTT. Protein: CASSGGNNQPQHF. This chain links TRBV2 with TRBJ1-5; D is uncertain. Per germline, CDR1 SNHLY and CDR2 FYNNEI. V lost 4 bases, J lost 3 bases, and 7 bases lay in between. The CDR3 length is 13 residues.

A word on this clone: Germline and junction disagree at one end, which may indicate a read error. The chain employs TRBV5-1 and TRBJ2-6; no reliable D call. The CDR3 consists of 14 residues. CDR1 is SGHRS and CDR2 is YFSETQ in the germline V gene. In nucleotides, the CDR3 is TGCACCAGCAGCTCGCAGACTGGGGCCAACGTCCTGACTTTC. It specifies CTSSSQTGANVLTF. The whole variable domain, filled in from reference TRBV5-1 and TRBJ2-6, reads KAGVTQTPRYLIKTRGQQVTLSCSPISGHRSVSWYQQTPGQGLQFLFEYFSETQRNKGNFPGRFSGRQFSNSRSEMNVSTLELGDSALYLCTSSSQTGANVLTFGAGSRLTVL.

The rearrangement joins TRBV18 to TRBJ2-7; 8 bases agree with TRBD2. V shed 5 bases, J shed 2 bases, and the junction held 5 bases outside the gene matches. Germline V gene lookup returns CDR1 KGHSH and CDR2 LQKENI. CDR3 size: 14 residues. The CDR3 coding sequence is TGTGCCAGCTCAACTAACGGGGGGGCCTACGAGCAGTACTTC. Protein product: CASSTNGGAYEQYF.

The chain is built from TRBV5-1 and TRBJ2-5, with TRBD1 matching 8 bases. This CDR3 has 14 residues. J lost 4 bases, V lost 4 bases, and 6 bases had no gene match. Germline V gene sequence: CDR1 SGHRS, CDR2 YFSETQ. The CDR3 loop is CASSQGTGGETQYF. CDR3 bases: TGCGCCAGCAGCCAAGGGACAGGAGGAGAGACCCAGTACTTC.

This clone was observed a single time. DNA for the CDR3: TGTGCCAGCAGTACTCGGCAGGGCTATAATTCACCCCTCCACTTT. Amino acids: CASSTRQGYNSPLHF. The gene calls are TRBV28 and TRBJ1-6, with D maybe TRBD1 (5 bases). This CDR3 comprises 15 residues. Trimming stripped 5 bases from V and 3 bases from J, with 11 bases between. CDR1 is MDHEN and CDR2 is SYDVKM in the germline V gene. Variable domain in full (rest from reference TRBV28 and TRBJ1-6): DVKVTQSSRYLVKRTGEKVFLECVQDMDHENMFWYRQDPGLGLRLIYFSYDVKMKEKGDIPEGYSVSREKKERFSLILESASTNQTSMYLCASSTRQGYNSPLHFGNGTRLTVT.

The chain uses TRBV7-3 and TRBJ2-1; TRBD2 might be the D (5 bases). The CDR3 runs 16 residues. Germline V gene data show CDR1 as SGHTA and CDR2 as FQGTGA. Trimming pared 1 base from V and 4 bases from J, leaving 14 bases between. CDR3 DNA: TGTGCCAGCAGCTTAAGGGCTAGCTCGGTTTACAATGAGCAGTTCTTC. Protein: CASSLRASSVYNEQFF.

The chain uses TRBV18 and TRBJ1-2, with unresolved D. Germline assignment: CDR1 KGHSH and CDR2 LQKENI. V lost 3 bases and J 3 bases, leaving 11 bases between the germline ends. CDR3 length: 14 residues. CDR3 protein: CASSPEADYYGYTF. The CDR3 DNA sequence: TGTGCCAGCTCACCTGAAGCGGACTACTATGGCTACACCTTC. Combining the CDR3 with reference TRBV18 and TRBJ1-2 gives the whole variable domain NAGVMQNPRHLVRRRGQEARLRCSPMKGHSHVYWYRQLPEEGLKFMVYLQKENIIDESGMPKERFSAEFPKEGPSILRIQQVVRGDSAAYFCASSPEADYYGYTFGSGTRLTVV.

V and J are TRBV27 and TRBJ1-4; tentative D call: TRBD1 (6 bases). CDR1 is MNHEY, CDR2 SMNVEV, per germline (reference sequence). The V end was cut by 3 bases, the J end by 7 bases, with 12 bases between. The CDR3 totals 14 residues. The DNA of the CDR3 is TGTGCCAGCAGTTTTGTGGGGGCGGGTGAAAAACTGTTTTTT. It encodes CASSFVGAGEKLFF.

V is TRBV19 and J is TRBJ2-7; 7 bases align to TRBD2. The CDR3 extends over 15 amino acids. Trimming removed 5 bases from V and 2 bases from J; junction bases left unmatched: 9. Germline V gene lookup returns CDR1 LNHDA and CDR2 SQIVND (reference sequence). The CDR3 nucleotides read TGTGCCAGTAGTGCCGCCGGGACTACCGCCTACGAGCAGTACTTC. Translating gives CASSAAGTTAYEQYF.

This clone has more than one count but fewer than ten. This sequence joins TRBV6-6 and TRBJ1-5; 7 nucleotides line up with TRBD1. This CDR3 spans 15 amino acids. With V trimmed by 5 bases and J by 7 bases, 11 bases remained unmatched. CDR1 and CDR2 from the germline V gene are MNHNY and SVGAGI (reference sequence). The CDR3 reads CASSHPGTVEQPQHF. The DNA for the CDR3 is TGTGCCAGCAGTCACCCCGGGACAGTAGAACAGCCCCAGCATTTT.

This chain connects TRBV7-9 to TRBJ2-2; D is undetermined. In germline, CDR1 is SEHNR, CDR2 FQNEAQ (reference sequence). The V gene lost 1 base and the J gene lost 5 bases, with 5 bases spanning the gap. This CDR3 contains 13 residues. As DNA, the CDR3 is TGTGCCAGCAGCTTAGGAGGAACCGGGGAGCTGTTTTTT. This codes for CASSLGGTGELFF.

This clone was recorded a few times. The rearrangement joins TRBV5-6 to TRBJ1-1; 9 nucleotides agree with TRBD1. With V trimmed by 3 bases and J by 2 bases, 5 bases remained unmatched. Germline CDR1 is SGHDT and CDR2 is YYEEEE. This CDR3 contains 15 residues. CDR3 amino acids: CASSYTGQGNTEAFF. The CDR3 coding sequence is TGTGCCAGCAGCTATACGGGACAGGGTAACACTGAAGCTTTCTTT.

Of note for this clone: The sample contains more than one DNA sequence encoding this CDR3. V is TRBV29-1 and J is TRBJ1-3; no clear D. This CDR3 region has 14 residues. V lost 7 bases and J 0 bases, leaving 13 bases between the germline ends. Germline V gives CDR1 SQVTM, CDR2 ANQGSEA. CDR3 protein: CSARQGSSGNTIYF. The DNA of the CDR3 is TGCAGCGCGCGTCAAGGGAGCTCTGGAAACACCATATATTTT.

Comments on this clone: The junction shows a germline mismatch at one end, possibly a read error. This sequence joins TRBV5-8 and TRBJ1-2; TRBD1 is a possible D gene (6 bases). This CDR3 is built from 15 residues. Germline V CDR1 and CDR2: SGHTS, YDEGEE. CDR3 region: CASSLMKGVDYGYPF. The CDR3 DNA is TGTGCCAGCAGCTTGATGAAGGGGGTTGACTATGGCTACCCCTTC. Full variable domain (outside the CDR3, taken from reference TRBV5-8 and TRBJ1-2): EAGVTQSPTHLIKTRGQQATLRCSPISGHTSVYWYQQALGLGLQFLLWYDEGEERNRGNFPPRFSGRQFPNYSSELNVNALELEDSALYLCASSLMKGVDYGYPFGSGTRLTVV.

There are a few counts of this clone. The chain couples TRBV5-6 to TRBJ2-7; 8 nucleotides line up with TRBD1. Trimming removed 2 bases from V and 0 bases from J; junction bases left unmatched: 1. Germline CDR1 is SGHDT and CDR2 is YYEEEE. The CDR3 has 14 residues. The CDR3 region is CASSFGTGSYEQYF. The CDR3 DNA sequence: TGTGCCAGCAGCTTTGGGACAGGCTCCTACGAGCAGTACTTC.